The 10 T cell receptor beta chains listed next were all sequenced from one sample in a study of blood T cell repertoires in COVID-19. The method was immunoSEQ multiplex PCR; TCRdb's version includes in-frame clones alone and lacks a portion of them. The sample has roughly 220,000 clones, roughly four fifths seen once; the top ten hold roughly 2.4%. Sequencing was carried out using peripheral blood. All receptors come from a woman in her sixties or seventies with acute or convalescent COVID-19.

The chain has TRBV5-5 and TRBJ2-1; TRBD2 agrees at 8 bases. The CDR3 has 15 amino acids. J was trimmed by 5 bases and V by 4 bases; bases with no gene match: 8. Per germline, CDR1 SGHKS and CDR2 YYEKEE (reference sequence). The CDR3 sequence is CASSLDGLADNEQFF. The CDR3, as DNA: TGTGCCAGCAGCCTTGACGGACTAGCCGACAATGAGCAGTTCTTC.

The chain is built from TRBV29-1 and TRBJ2-5; perhaps TRBD2 as D (6 bases). The length of the CDR3 is 14 residues. Trimming cost V 7 bases and J 4 bases, with 19 bases left between them. The germline V gene has CDR1 SQVTM and CDR2 ANQGSEA. The CDR3 protein is CSARLGWSGETQYF. The CDR3 DNA reads TGCAGCGCAAGACTAGGCTGGAGTGGAGAGACCCAGTACTTC. Using reference TRBV29-1 and TRBJ2-5 for the parts outside the CDR3, the full variable domain is SAVISQKPSRDICQRGTSLTIQCQVDSQVTMMFWYRQQPGQSLTLIATANQGSEATYESGFVIDKFPISRPNLTFSTLTVSNMSPEDSSIYLCSARLGWSGETQYFGPGTRLLVL.

The rearrangement uses TRBV4-1 and TRBJ1-5, with 7 bases identical to TRBD1. Germline V gene data show CDR1 as MGHRA and CDR2 as YSYEKL. CDR3 length: 14 residues. V lost 6 bases, J lost 9 bases, and 11 bases stayed unmatched. The CDR3 DNA is TGCGCCAGCAGAGAGACAGGGTACGCGGGGCCCCAGCATTTT. Its translation: CASRETGYAGPQHF.

This clone was recorded a few times. The chain is built from TRBV25-1 and TRBJ2-3; 7 nucleotides match TRBD1. From germline, CDR1 is MGHDK and CDR2 SYGVNS. The CDR3 totals 13 residues. The J segment lost 6 bases and the V segment lost 7 bases, leaving 7 bases of the junction unmatched. This CDR3 is CASKPYRGDTQYF. CDR3 sequence (DNA): TGTGCCAGCAAACCCTACAGGGGCGATACGCAGTATTTT.

V usage is TRBV7-9 and J usage is TRBJ1-4, with TRBD1 as a possible D gene (5 bases). Trimming stripped 5 bases from V and 5 bases from J, with 15 bases between. Germline loops: CDR1 SEHNR, CDR2 FQNEAQ (reference sequence). The CDR3 is made up of 15 amino acids. CDR3 loop: CASSVDGGLNEKLFF. The CDR3 DNA sequence: TGTGCCAGCAGCGTAGACGGGGGACTAAATGAAAAACTGTTTTTT.

The V call is TRBV12-3 or TRBV12-4, the J call TRBJ1-1, with D possibly TRBD1 on 6 matching bases. V lost 5 bases, J lost 5 bases, and 12 bases lay in between. CDR3 length: 13 residues. This chain's CDR3 is CASSTKQGTEAFF. The CDR3 DNA reads TGTGCCAGCAGTACCAAACAGGGAACTGAAGCTTTCTTT.

The chain combines TRBV30 with TRBJ1-2, with a weak D call TRBD1 (5 bases). Deletions cut 8 bases from V and 7 bases from J, with 17 bases between. Germline loops: CDR1 GTSNPN, CDR2 SVGIG (reference sequence). The CDR3 sequence is 12 residues long. Here the CDR3 DNA reads TGTGCCCGGGCCAGGCAGGGCGGTGGCTACACCTTC. The encoded protein is CARARQGGGYTF. The variable domain in full, completed from reference TRBV30 and TRBJ1-2, reads SQTIHQWPATLVQPVGSPLSLECTVEGTSNPNLYWYRQAAGRGLQLLFYSVGIGQISSEVPQNLSASRPQDRQFILSSKKLLLSDSGFYLCARARQGGGYTFGSGTRLTVV.

The V gene is TRBV7-2, the J gene TRBJ1-2; D is undetermined. The V end was cut by 4 bases, the J end by 5 bases, with 8 bases between. CDR3 length: 12 residues. Germline-derived CDR1 and CDR2 are SGHTA and FQGNSA. Here the CDR3 reads CASSSRPYGYTF. CDR3 nucleotide sequence: TGTGCCAGCAGCTCCAGGCCTTATGGCTACACCTTC. Full variable domain (rest looked up from reference TRBV7-2 and TRBJ1-2): GAGVSQSPSNKVTEKGKDVELRCDPISGHTALYWYRQSLGQGLEFLIYFQGNSAPDKSGLPSDRFSAERTGGSVSTLTIQRTQQEDSAVYLCASSSRPYGYTFGSGTRLTVV.

The V gene is TRBV30, the J gene TRBJ1-5; D is unresolved. The CDR3 length is 14 residues. CDR1 and CDR2 from the germline V gene are GTSNPN and SVGIG (reference sequence). Trimming cost V 2 bases and J 1 base, with 9 bases left between them. In nucleotides, the CDR3 is TGTGCCTGGAGTCCCTCGCGAAGCAATCAGCCCCAGCATTTT. Protein: CAWSPSRSNQPQHF. Full variable domain (remainder filled in from reference TRBV30 and TRBJ1-5): SQTIHQWPATLVQPVGSPLSLECTVEGTSNPNLYWYRQAAGRGLQLLFYSVGIGQISSEVPQNLSASRPQDRQFILSSKKLLLSDSGFYLCAWSPSRSNQPQHFGDGTRLSIL.

This clone has a handful of counts. The chain has TRBV6-1 and TRBJ1-4, with D possibly being TRBD1 (6 bases). This CDR3 spans 16 amino acids. The ends were cut back, 2 bases at V and 7 bases at J, with 17 bases in the middle. Per germline, CDR1 MNHNS and CDR2 SASEGT. CDR3 DNA: TGTGCCAGCAGTGAATGGTTGGGGGCAGGTGGTGAAAAACTGTTTTTT. It is translated as CASSEWLGAGGEKLFF.